This T cell receptor beta chain derives from a study of shared clonotypes between healthy human individuals. Study overall: The cohort comprised a couple of women and a few men. Their ages spanned 18 to 49 years.

Germline values: CDR1 SGHTA, CDR2 FQGTGA. Trimming pared 5 bases from V and 3 bases from J, leaving 17 bases between. This CDR3 is built from 15 residues. Libraries were prepared by immunoSEQ multiplex PCR; TCRdb keeps only in-frame clonotypes and omits some of them. The table shows some 690,000 clones, with 90% occurring only once. Donors had no recently reported acute infections or vaccinations and were HIV-negative. The receptor was derived from a man in his late teens or twenties in good health. Some clones in this sample may be carry-over from other donors' samples. The genes are TRBV7-3 and TRBJ2-7, with D uncertain. Sequencing used memory CD8+ T cells from PBMCs. As for subset: CD45RO+ cells pooled with CCR7-negative TemRA cells. The CDR3 DNA reads as TGTGCCAGCAGCCTCCGGCCTAGTTCTTTCTACGAGCAGTACTTC. This sequence encodes CASSLRPSSFYEQYF.